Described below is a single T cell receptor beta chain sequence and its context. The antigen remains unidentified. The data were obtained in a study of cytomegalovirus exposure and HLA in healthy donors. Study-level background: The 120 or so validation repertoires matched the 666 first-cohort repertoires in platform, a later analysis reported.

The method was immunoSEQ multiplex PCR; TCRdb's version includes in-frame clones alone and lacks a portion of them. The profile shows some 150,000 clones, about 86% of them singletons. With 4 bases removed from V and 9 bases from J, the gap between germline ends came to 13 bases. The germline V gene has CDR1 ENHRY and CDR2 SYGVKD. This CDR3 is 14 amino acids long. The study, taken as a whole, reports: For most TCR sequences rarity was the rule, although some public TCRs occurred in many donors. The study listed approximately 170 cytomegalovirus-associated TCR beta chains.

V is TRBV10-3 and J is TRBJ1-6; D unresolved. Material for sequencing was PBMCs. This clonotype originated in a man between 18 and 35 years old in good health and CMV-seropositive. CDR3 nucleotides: TGTGCCATCAGTGGCGGAATTGGAGGTTCACCCCTCCACTTT. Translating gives CAISGGIGGSPLHF.